This T cell receptor beta chain was retrieved from a study of T-cell reconstitution after alpha-beta-depleted transplantation in children. Germline CDR1 and CDR2: KGHDR and SFDVKD. Trimming took off 5 bases at V and 3 bases at J, with 9 bases between the two ends. This CDR3 contains 14 residues. This clonotype occurred many times. Preparation of the TCRbeta library used unique molecular identifiers. MiXCR, run by TCRdb on the PCR reads, gives a single entry per CDR3 protein. The repertoire includes about 540,000 distinct CDR3 sequences, about 18% of them detected once, and 3.3% sits in the top ten. The sequence was obtained from a human donor who donated a stem cell graft to a child with acute lymphoblastic leukemia. Specimen: PBMCs from the stem cell graft donor, collected from the stem cell graft. This chain links TRBV24-1 with TRBJ2-2; D uncertain. CDR3 sequence: CATSGSADTGELFF. The CDR3 DNA reads TGTGCCACCAGTGGCAGCGCAGACACCGGGGAGCTGTTTTTT.